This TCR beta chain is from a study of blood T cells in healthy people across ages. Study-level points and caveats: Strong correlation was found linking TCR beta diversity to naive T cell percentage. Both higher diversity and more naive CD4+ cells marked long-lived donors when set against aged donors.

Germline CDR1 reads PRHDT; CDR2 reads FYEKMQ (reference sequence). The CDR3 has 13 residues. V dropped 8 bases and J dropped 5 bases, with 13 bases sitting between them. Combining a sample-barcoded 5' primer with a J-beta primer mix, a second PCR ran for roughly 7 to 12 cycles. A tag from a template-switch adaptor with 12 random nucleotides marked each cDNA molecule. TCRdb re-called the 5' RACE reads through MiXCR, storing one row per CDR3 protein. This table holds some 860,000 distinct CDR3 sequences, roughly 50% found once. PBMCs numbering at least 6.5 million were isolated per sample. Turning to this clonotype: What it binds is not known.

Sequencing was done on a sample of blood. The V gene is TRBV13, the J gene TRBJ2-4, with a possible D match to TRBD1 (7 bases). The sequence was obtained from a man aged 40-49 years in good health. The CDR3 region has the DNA TGTGCCAGCGGGCGGGACAGCGAAAACATTCAGTACTTC. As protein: CASGRDSENIQYF.